This entry is about one T cell receptor beta chain. Trimming took off 10 bases at V and 0 bases at J, with 16 bases between the two ends. Germline V gene sequence: CDR1 ENHRY, CDR2 SYGVKD. The CDR3 length is 14 residues. MiXCR, run by TCRdb on the 5' RACE reads, gives a single entry per CDR3 protein. The sample includes some 10,000 distinct CDR3 sequences, 40% to 55% of them seen just once. This TCR derives from a female donor with breast cancer. The rearrangement joins TRBV10-3 to TRBJ2-7; TRBD1 might be the D (6 bases). The sequenced material came from tumor-infiltrating naive CD4+ T cells sorted from the breast tumor. Subset denoted: naive CD4+ T cells, CD4+CD45RA+CD25-. The CDR3 DNA sequence: TGTGCCAGCAAAGGGGGAATGAGCTCCTACGAGCAGTACGTC. Translating it yields CASKGGMSSYEQYV.